Given below is one T cell receptor (beta chain) in context. The table lists this clone with many counts. Its antigen remains undetermined. The sample holds no much larger clone one base away, and base qualities are not on file. This sample was included in a study of blood T cell repertoires in COVID-19 (dated by TCRdb to the early 2020s). Broadly, across the study: Collaborator samples came from the United States, Italy and Spain and covered acute and convalescent phases of COVID-19. The prospective study material was composed of cDNA or gDNA derived from T cells, B-cell-depleted T cells, or PBMCs. The dataset comprised deeply sampled blood TCRbeta repertoires from subjects exposed to, actively infected with, or recovered from COVID-19. The repertoires were released in a freely available public database meant as a resource for research on the immune response to SARS-CoV-2. Samples came from the ongoing ImmuneRACE study (first 160 participants) plus 1,254 subjects from 6 global collaborators. The sample metadata nearly always contained a de-identified subject ID, COVID-19 status, age in years and sex. HLA class I and class II types, where available, came from metadata supplied by the sample provider rather than from assay-based typing. Results and caveats for the whole study, not just this receptor: How much clinical and demographic metadata was included differed by source and by participant, and the metadata was provided uncurated.

TCRbeta CDR3 regions were amplified from genomic DNA using the immunoSEQ Assay, a bias-controlled multiplex PCR. The authors processed their data as follows. The number of nucleated cells in each sample was estimated by amplification of reference gene primers within the assay. Sequence reads were collapsed and filtered to measure the absolute abundance of every unique TCRbeta CDR3 rearrangement. For each sample, productive Simpson clonality was calculated as the square root of Simpson's diversity index across productive rearrangements. The immuneACCESS repertoire file appears here via TCRdb, limited to in-frame rearrangements. These files lack a portion of the clones; in checked studies, under half of the deficit traces to unresolved V genes, and the cause of the others is not known. For V, J and clone size, that table is used; D and trimming come from the DNA. This sample is represented by 240,000 or so clones; roughly 86% of them were singletons. The ten largest clones represent around 2.8% of the sample.

A second Seattle source provided samples from volunteer blood donors who had recovered from COVID-19. Each collaborating institution followed its own protocols to collect whole blood in K2EDTA tubes. Collaborator samples were shipped for TCRbeta analysis as frozen whole blood, isolated PBMCs, or DNA extracted from either sample type. The sequenced sample was peripheral blood. The TCR was taken from a woman aged 25-40 years who had recovered from COVID-19.

The CDR3 region reads CASSQFSGQGNYGYTF. The DNA sequence is as follows: TGTGCCAGCTCACAATTCTCGGGACAGGGGAACTATGGCTACACCTTC. Rearrangement joined TRBV18 to TRBJ1-2; 10 bases in the junction line up with TRBD1. The germline V gene encodes CDR1 KGHSH and CDR2 LQKENI. From its cysteine to its phenylalanine, the CDR3 spans 16 amino acids. Only CDR3 DNA is held: 48 bases, read in frame from base 1. V is cut back by 4 bases and J by 2 bases, with 7 bases in the junction unmatched. With the portions outside the CDR3 filled from the reference TRBV18 and TRBJ1-2 genes, the complete variable region becomes NAGVMQNPRHLVRRRGQEARLRCSPMKGHSHVYWYRQLPEEGLKFMVYLQKENIIDESGMPKERFSAEFPKEGPSILRIQQVVRGDSAAYFCASSQFSGQGNYGYTFGSGTRLTVV.